What follows are 3 T cell receptor beta chains derived from one specimen sequenced in a study of blood T cell repertoires in COVID-19 (dated by TCRdb to 2018 to 2020). The library was obtained by the immunoSEQ multiplex PCR assay. TCRdb took over this immuneACCESS table, retaining in-frame rearrangements with V and J assigned. Such tables are incomplete; in checked studies, under half of the missing clones stem from an unresolved V gene, and the remainder is unexplained. The sample contains about 130,000 clones, roughly 85% of them found a single time. The ten top clones hold roughly 4.5% of the sample. Sequencing used peripheral blood. These receptor sequences come from a human donor in a cohort sampled during active COVID-19.

This clone was recorded once. The chain couples TRBV5-1 to TRBJ2-7; 11 bases align to TRBD1. Losses at the gene ends were 4 bases for V and 5 bases for J; bases not matched to a gene: 5. This CDR3 is built from 14 residues. In germline, CDR1 is SGHRS, CDR2 YFSETQ. CDR3 amino acids: CASSTGQGANEQYF. CDR3 DNA sequence: TGCGCCAGCAGCACTGGACAGGGGGCCAACGAGCAGTACTTC.

The V gene is TRBV6-2 or TRBV6-3, the J gene TRBJ2-7, with D possibly matching TRBD2 (7 bases). The length of the CDR3 is 16 residues. Trimming took off 0 bases at V and 2 bases at J, with 14 bases between the two ends. Germline V CDR1 and CDR2: MNHEY, SVGEGT. This CDR3 reads CASSYSKGGFTYEQYV. The CDR3 DNA reads TGTGCCAGCAGTTACTCGAAGGGGGGGTTTACCTACGAGCAGTACGTC.

The CDR3 DNA reads TGCGCCAGCAGCCAATCCGACTCCGCCAATGAGCAGTTCTTC. Translation gives CASSQSDSANEQFF. The genes are TRBV4-3 and TRBJ2-1; D is unclear. Trimming shortened V by 2 bases and J by 6 bases, and 11 bases separated the two germline ends. CDR1 and CDR2 from the germline V gene are LGHNA and YSLEER. The CDR3 consists of 14 residues.